This T cell receptor (beta chain) was profiled in a study of cytomegalovirus exposure and HLA in healthy donors. Study results and limitations: Previously analyzed data showed that most TCR beta V segments were productive at a frequency of about 90% or about 30%.

The CDR3 is 15 amino acids. The germline V gene encodes CDR1 MDHEN and CDR2 SYDVKM. The V gene lost 6 bases and the J gene lost 3 bases, with 14 bases spanning the gap. For this clone: Its antigen is not identified.

Primers included in the PCR were 60 Vbeta and 13 Jbeta primers. Generated by immunoSEQ multiplex PCR, the TCRdb table keeps only in-frame clones and is missing some. Of fewer than 250,000 clones listed, under 85% are singletons. The rearrangement links TRBV28 to TRBJ1-4; D might be TRBD1 (5 bases). This TCR was sampled from a woman aged 45-65 years in good health and CMV-seropositive. What was sequenced was PBMCs. CDR3 protein: CASSSNRRSNEKLFF. CDR3 bases: TGTGCCAGCAGCTCTAACAGGAGATCTAATGAAAAACTGTTTTTT.